This is a list of T cell receptor beta chains from one sample in a study of beta chain features in type 1 diabetes. Produced via immunoSEQ multiplex PCR; TCRdb's table is partial and in-frame only. Of approximately 29,000 clones listed, about 65% are singletons. Material for sequencing was Tregs from blood. The source of these receptors is a woman aged 25 to 39 with type 1 diabetes. Each CDR3 is given without its conserved first and last residue. Each record gives: J gene, V gene, CDR3 protein.

TRBJ1-1	TRBV12-5	ASGDSERPAEAF
TRBJ2-2	TRBV5-1	ASSQNRGTGELF
TRBJ2-1	TRBV7-2	ASSQDGLVDEQF
TRBJ2-7	TRBV10-3	ATVGGVYEQY
TRBJ1-1	TRBV6-6	ASSLPGQGGTEAF
TRBJ1-5	TRBV5-3	ARSAAGTGSHQPQH
TRBJ2-1	TRBV5-1	ASSRATGWDEQF
TRBJ1-1	TRBV11-3	ASSVGQATEAF
TRBJ2-1	TRBV4-1	ASGKREESYNEQF
TRBJ2-7	TRBV5-6	ASSTYYEQY
TRBJ2-1	TRBV7-8	ASSLVGAGAYNEQF
TRBJ2-3	TRBV27	ASSRTGADTDTQY
TRBJ2-2	TRBV2	ASSEALGGRSAAGELF
TRBJ2-1	TRBV19	ASTPSGRYNEQF
TRBJ1-1	TRBV2	ASSLGGGTEAF
TRBJ2-5	TRBV28	ASSSPPGGSVHQETQY
TRBJ2-2	TRBV18	ASSPARQGAGELF
TRBJ1-1	TRBV29-1	SVEEQGATEAF
TRBJ1-2	TRBV6-1	ASETPGQGTYGYT
TRBJ2-1	TRBV7-3	ASSLTGRGEQF
TRBJ2-7	TRBV6-1	ASSSYFLRLEQY
TRBJ1-1	TRBV5-1	ASSIWTGKDTEAF
TRBJ2-1	TRBV6-4	ASSDLGVEEQF
TRBJ2-3	TRBV7-2	ASSSTLTGVGTDTQY
TRBJ2-5	TRBV30	AWSVLTGGTQY
TRBJ2-1	TRBV5-1	ASRSGSRNEQF
TRBJ1-3	TRBV5-1	ASSLVSGPGNTIY
TRBJ1-1	TRBV6-5	ASSYSSIGTEAF
TRBJ2-2	TRBV7-3	ASRRDSNTGELF
TRBJ2-5	TRBV19	ASSIVLLAGGQETQY
TRBJ2-6	TRBV27	ASTTAGQIYSGANVLT
TRBJ1-2	TRBV28	ASSLRNLYGYT
TRBJ2-7	TRBV4-1	ASSLDSSYEQY
TRBJ2-3	TRBV7-8	ASSGGTYTDTQY
TRBJ2-1	TRBV6-1	ASSVGLAINNEQF
TRBJ2-7	TRBV6-5	ASSYMGTEYEQY
TRBJ2-3	TRBV29-1	SVRGLAADTQY
TRBJ2-7	TRBV28	ASSLISRTYEQY
TRBJ2-3	TRBV9	ASSVGGSGSADTQY
TRBJ2-3	TRBV5-1	ASSLAGQITDTQY
TRBJ2-7	TRBV29-1	SVEGVTGGGPSGRKYEQY
TRBJ2-1	TRBV6-1	ASSPYNEQF
TRBJ2-6	TRBV18	ASSVWASGANVLT
TRBJ1-1	TRBV5-5	ASTHTGGQMNTEAF
TRBJ1-5	TRBV5-1	ASSLKSYEQGNSNQPQH